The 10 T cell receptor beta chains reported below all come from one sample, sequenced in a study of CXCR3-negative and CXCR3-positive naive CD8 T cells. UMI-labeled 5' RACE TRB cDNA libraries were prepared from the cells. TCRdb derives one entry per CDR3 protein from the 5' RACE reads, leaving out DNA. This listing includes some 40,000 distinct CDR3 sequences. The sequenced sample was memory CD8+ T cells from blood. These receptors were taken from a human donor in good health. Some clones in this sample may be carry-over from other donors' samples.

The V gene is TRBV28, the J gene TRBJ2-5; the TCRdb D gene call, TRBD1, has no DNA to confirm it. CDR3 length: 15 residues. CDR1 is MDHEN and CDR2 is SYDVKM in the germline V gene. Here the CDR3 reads CASSQPRAGRETQYF.

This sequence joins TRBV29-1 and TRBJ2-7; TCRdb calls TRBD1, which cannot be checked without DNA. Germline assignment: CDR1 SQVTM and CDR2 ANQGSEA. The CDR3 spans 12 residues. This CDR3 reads CSVGQGIYEQYF.

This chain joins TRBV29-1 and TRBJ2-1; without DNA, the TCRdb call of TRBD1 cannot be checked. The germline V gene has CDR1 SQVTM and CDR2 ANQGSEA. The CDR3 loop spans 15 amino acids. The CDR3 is CSVEGPGTGNNEQFF.

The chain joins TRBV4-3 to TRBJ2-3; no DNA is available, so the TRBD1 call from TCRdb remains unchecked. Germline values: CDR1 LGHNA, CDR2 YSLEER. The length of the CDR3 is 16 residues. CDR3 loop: CASSQDRQTVTDTQYF.

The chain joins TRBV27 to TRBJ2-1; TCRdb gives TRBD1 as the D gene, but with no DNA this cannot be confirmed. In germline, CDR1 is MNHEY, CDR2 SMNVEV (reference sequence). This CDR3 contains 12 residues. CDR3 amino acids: CASSLLGTEQFF.

This chain's CDR3 is CASSLVKGGETQYF. The rearrangement joins TRBV12-3 or TRBV12-4 to TRBJ2-5; as DNA is missing, the TRBD2 call by TCRdb cannot be tested. The CDR3 sequence is 14 residues long.

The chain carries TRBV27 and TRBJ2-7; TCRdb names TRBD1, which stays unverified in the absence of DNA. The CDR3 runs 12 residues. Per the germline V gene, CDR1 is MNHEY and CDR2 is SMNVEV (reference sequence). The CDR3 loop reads CASSPTGFEQYF.

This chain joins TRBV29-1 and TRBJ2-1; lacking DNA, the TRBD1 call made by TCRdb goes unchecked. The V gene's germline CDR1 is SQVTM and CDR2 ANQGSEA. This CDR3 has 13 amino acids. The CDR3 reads CSVEPGKAVEQFF.

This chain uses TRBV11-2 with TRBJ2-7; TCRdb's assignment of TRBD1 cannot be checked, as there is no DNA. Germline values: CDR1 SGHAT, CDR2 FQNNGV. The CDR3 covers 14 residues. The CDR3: CARRKGGPPYEQYF.

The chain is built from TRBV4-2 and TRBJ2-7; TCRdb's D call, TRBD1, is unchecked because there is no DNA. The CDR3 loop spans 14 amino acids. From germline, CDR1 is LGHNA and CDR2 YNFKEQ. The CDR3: CASSHPGQGSEQYF.